Below are 31 T cell receptor beta chains sequenced from a single sample in a study of CD8+ T cells in alopecia areata. The authors extracted RNA and reverse transcribed it into cDNA as the sequencing template. TCRdb keeps only in-frame clones here, not all; method: immunoSEQ multiplex PCR. The table lists 90,000 to 120,000 clones, around 84% of them singletons. The treatment is: oral pan-JAK inhibitor, 5-10 mg twice daily. The sample here was CD8+ T cells sorted from blood, taken at week 24, from a patient treated with tofacitinib. Every receptor here comes from a human donor with alopecia areata.

The gene calls are TRBV14 and TRBJ2-7; 9 bases map to TRBD1. This CDR3 spans 15 amino acids. Looked up from germline, CDR1 is SGHDN and CDR2 is FVKESK. V was clipped by 0 bases and J by 4 bases; unmatched bases: 4. CDR3 residues: CASSQDKDRGYEQYF. DNA of the CDR3: TGTGCCAGCAGCCAAGACAAGGACAGGGGATACGAGCAGTACTTC.

V is TRBV29-1 and J is TRBJ1-4; maybe TRBD1 (5 bases). The CDR3 consists of 15 residues. The V end was cut by 0 bases, the J end by 4 bases, with 12 bases between. Germline V gene sequence: CDR1 SQVTM, CDR2 ANQGSEA. As DNA, the CDR3 is TGCAGCGTTGAAGACCGGGGCAGGCATAATGAAAAACTGTTTTTT. As protein: CSVEDRGRHNEKLFF.

The gene calls are TRBV19 and TRBJ1-1; D not certain. Germline V gene data show CDR1 as LNHDA and CDR2 as SQIVND (reference sequence). V lost 4 bases and J 0 bases, leaving 6 bases between the germline ends. This CDR3 is built from 13 residues. In nucleotides, the CDR3 is TGTGCCAGTAGTACGGTCATGAACACTGAAGCTTTCTTT. Translation: CASSTVMNTEAFF.

The chain links TRBV25-1 to TRBJ2-3; TRBD1 aligns across 9 bases. V lost 1 base, J lost 3 bases, and 5 bases stayed unmatched. The CDR3 spans 16 residues. From germline, CDR1 is MGHDK and CDR2 SYGVNS. The CDR3 sequence: CASSEWRQGETDTQYF. CDR3 in DNA: TGTGCCAGCAGTGAATGGAGACAGGGGGAGACAGATACGCAGTATTTT.

Only a few counts were recorded for this clone. The chain combines TRBV19 with TRBJ1-1; D is unclear. CDR1 is LNHDA, CDR2 SQIVND, per germline (reference sequence). Trimming stripped 7 bases from V and 6 bases from J, with 15 bases between. This CDR3 region has 13 residues. In DNA form, the CDR3 reads TGTGCCAGTAATCCGGGCATAGGGTCTGAAGCTTTCTTT. Residues: CASNPGIGSEAFF.

This chain joins TRBV7-9 and TRBJ2-5; D gene unclear. Per the germline V gene, CDR1 is SEHNR and CDR2 is FQNEAQ (reference sequence). The V gene lost 3 bases and the J gene lost 5 bases, with 7 bases spanning the gap. The CDR3 is 12 amino acids. Here the CDR3 reads CASSFSLETQYF. The CDR3, as DNA: TGTGCCAGCAGCTTCAGTTTGGAGACCCAGTACTTC.

The chain recombines TRBV6-5 with TRBJ1-2; 7 positions agree with TRBD1. The germline gives CDR1 MNHEY, CDR2 SVGAGI. This CDR3 has 14 residues. The J segment lost 3 bases and the V segment lost 2 bases, leaving 3 bases of the junction unmatched. The CDR3 loop reads CASSYRGLHYGYTF. The CDR3 DNA follows: TGTGCCAGCAGTTACAGGGGGCTTCACTATGGCTACACCTTC.

A remark on this clone: The limits of the CDR3 on the DNA are not certain, so only TCRdb's listed CDR3 is given. V is TRBV4-3 and J is TRBJ1-2; the table's D call, TRBD1, was not checked against the DNA. Including both end residues, the CDR3 is 14 amino acids long. From germline, CDR1 is LGHNA and CDR2 YSLEER. The CDR3 sequence: CASSQVGTGAFHTF.

The chain employs TRBV6-5 and TRBJ2-7; perhaps TRBD1 as D (6 bases). Germline V gene data show CDR1 as MNHEY and CDR2 as SVGAGI. V lost 5 bases to trimming and J lost 3 bases, with 17 bases between them. CDR3 length: 15 amino acids. The CDR3 protein is CASSHPRDTHYEQYF. The CDR3 DNA reads TGTGCCAGCAGTCACCCACGGGACACTCACTACGAGCAGTACTTC.

The chain links TRBV6-1 to TRBJ2-3, with 8 bases lining up with TRBD1. The CDR3 runs to 15 residues. Germline CDR1 MNHNS, CDR2 SASEGT. The V gene end was trimmed by 5 bases and the J gene end by 7 bases; junction bases not matched to a gene: 11. The CDR3 region is CASSNPGQVWNTQYF. CDR3 nucleotide sequence: TGTGCCAGCAGTAATCCGGGACAGGTATGGAATACGCAGTATTTT.

V usage is TRBV4-1 and J usage is TRBJ2-3; D remains ambiguous. V was shortened by 1 base and J by 3 bases, with 11 bases between the two germline ends. Germline lookup yields CDR1 MGHRA and CDR2 YSYEKL. The CDR3 runs to 15 residues. CDR3 in amino acids: CASSQGFAATDTQYF. The CDR3 nucleotides are TGCGCCAGCAGCCAAGGATTTGCGGCAACAGATACGCAGTATTTT.

The CDR3 nucleotides are TGTGCCAGCAGCCTCGGACAGCGCTCCTACAATGAGCAGTTCTTC. The encoded protein is CASSLGQRSYNEQFF. The rearrangement joins TRBV5-6 to TRBJ2-1; a possible D gene is TRBD1 (6 bases). The ends were cut back, 4 bases at V and 0 bases at J, with 11 bases in the middle. CDR3 length equals 15 residues. The germline CDR1 and CDR2 sequences are SGHDT and YYEEEE.

V gene TRBV4-1 combines with J gene TRBJ2-2, with unresolved D. CDR3 length equals 12 residues. Trimming removed 4 bases from V and 5 bases from J, with 5 bases in between. The germline gives CDR1 MGHRA, CDR2 YSYEKL. The CDR3: CASSRLTGELFF. As DNA, the CDR3 is TGCGCCAGCAGCCGCTTAACCGGGGAGCTGTTTTTT.

The genes are TRBV6-1 and TRBJ2-3, with D unresolved. V shed 5 bases and J shed 0 bases, with 12 bases lying between them. The CDR3 runs 15 residues. The V gene's germline CDR1 is MNHNS and CDR2 SASEGT. DNA for the CDR3: TGTGCCAGCAGTCACAGAATAACTAGCACAGATACGCAGTATTTT. Its translation is CASSHRITSTDTQYF.

V gene TRBV13 combines with J gene TRBJ2-7, with 7 bases identical to TRBD1. From germline, CDR1 is PRHDT and CDR2 FYEKMQ (reference sequence). The V gene end was trimmed by 7 bases and the J gene end by 6 bases; junction bases not matched to a gene: 12. The CDR3 length is 14 residues. The CDR3 spells CASTTRTGESEQYF. The CDR3 coding sequence is TGTGCCAGCACAACCCGAACAGGGGAGAGCGAGCAGTACTTC. The variable domain in full, with the rest retrieved from reference TRBV13 and TRBJ2-7, is AAGVIQSPRHLIKEKRETATLKCYPIPRHDTVYWYQQGPGQDPQFLISFYEKMQSDKGSIPDRFSAQQFSDYHSELNMSSLELGDSALYFCASTTRTGESEQYFGPGTRLTVT.

This rearrangement joins TRBV5-4 to TRBJ1-1, with D unclear. In germline, CDR1 is SGHNT, CDR2 YYREEE (reference sequence). The CDR3 runs to 14 residues. V lost 1 base and J lost 0, with 7 bases in between. In nucleotides, the CDR3 is TGTGCCAGCAGCTTGTGGGAGATGAACACTGAAGCTTTCTTT. Translation gives CASSLWEMNTEAFF.

The genes are TRBV7-3 and TRBJ2-2; 10 bases line up with TRBD2. In germline, CDR1 is SGHTA, CDR2 FQGTGA. With 4 bases clipped from V and 3 bases from J, the junction kept 2 bases outside the gene matches. The CDR3 totals 15 residues. This chain's CDR3 is CASSSGTSDTGELFF. CDR3 nucleotide sequence: TGTGCCAGCAGCTCCGGGACTAGCGACACCGGGGAGCTGTTTTTT. Full variable domain (missing parts from reference TRBV7-3 and TRBJ2-2): GAGVSQTPSNKVTEKGKYVELRCDPISGHTALYWYRQSLGQGPEFLIYFQGTGAADDSGLPNDRFFAVRPEGSVSTLKIQRTERGDSAVYLCASSSGTSDTGELFFGEGSRLTVL.

This sequence joins TRBV25-1 and TRBJ1-2; D perhaps matches TRBD1 (6 bases). CDR1 MGHDK and CDR2 SYGVNS come from the germline V gene. V dropped 5 bases and J dropped 5 bases, with 15 bases sitting between them. The length of the CDR3 is 14 residues. In DNA form, the CDR3 reads TGTGCCAGCAGTCAGCAGGACAGCCGATATGGCTACACCTTC. This codes for CASSQQDSRYGYTF.

The chain is built from TRBV5-1 and TRBJ2-1; 12 nucleotides match TRBD2. Per the germline V gene, CDR1 is SGHRS and CDR2 is YFSETQ. CDR3 length: 15 amino acids. V trimming: 0 bases; J trimming: 8 bases; junction bases outside the gene matches: 3. CDR3 loop: CASSLAASGGDEQFF. The DNA for the CDR3 is TGCGCCAGCAGCTTGGCCGCTAGCGGGGGGGATGAGCAGTTCTTC.

This sequence joins TRBV7-9 and TRBJ2-4, with D tentatively TRBD2 (5 bases). Trimming removed 1 base from V and 3 bases from J, with 7 bases in between. The CDR3 length is 14 residues. Germline V gene lookup returns CDR1 SEHNR and CDR2 FQNEAQ (reference sequence). In DNA form, the CDR3 reads TGTGCCAGCAGCTTAGAAGGGAGCAAAAACATTCAGTACTTC. It yields the protein CASSLEGSKNIQYF.

J is TRBJ2-7 and V is TRBV23-1, with 9 bases fitting TRBD1. Being an ORF, TRBV23-1 has a function that is uncertain. V lost 0 bases to trimming and J lost 6 bases; unmatched junction nucleotides: 9. This CDR3 contains 16 residues. The CDR3: CASSQSRGQGCAEQYF. DNA for the CDR3: TGCGCCAGCAGTCAATCGAGGGGACAGGGATGCGCCGAGCAGTACTTC.

The rearrangement joins TRBV27 to TRBJ2-7, with D unresolved. The CDR3 loop spans 13 amino acids. The V and J ends lost 5 bases and 2 bases respectively, with 10 bases between them. The germline V gene has CDR1 MNHEY and CDR2 SMNVEV (reference sequence). For the CDR3, the DNA is TGTGCCAGCAGTGTCCGGAAGACCTACGAGCAGTACTTC. It translates to CASSVRKTYEQYF.

The V gene is TRBV15, the J gene TRBJ2-7, with D hard to call. In germline, CDR1 is LNHNV, CDR2 YYDKDF (reference sequence). Trimming shortened V by 4 bases and J by 4 bases, and 11 bases separated the two germline ends. This CDR3 region has 13 residues. The CDR3: CATSTPEGYEQYF. CDR3 in DNA: TGTGCCACCAGCACACCCGAAGGGTACGAGCAGTACTTC.

This clone was recorded only once. This chain links TRBV27 with TRBJ2-7, with 11 bases aligning to TRBD1. CDR1 is MNHEY, CDR2 SMNVEV, per germline (reference sequence). The CDR3 is 15 residues long. The J segment lost 4 bases and the V segment lost 6 bases, leaving 8 bases of the junction unmatched. This CDR3 is CASRAGTGGTYEQYF. The CDR3 DNA sequence: TGTGCCAGCAGGGCGGGGACAGGGGGGACTTACGAGCAGTACTTC.

The chain employs TRBV5-6 and TRBJ2-7, with TRBD1 matching 8 bases. V was pared by 2 bases and J by 3 bases, with 4 bases of the junction left unmatched. Looked up from germline, CDR1 is SGHDT and CDR2 is YYEEEE. This CDR3 comprises 14 residues. CDR3 region: CASSLDRGGYEQYF. CDR3 in DNA: TGTGCCAGCAGCTTAGACAGGGGAGGCTACGAGCAGTACTTC.

V is TRBV13 and J is TRBJ2-3; TRBD1 agrees at 7 bases. V shed 5 bases, J shed 0 bases, and the junction held 5 bases outside the gene matches. The CDR3 runs 15 residues. Looked up from germline, CDR1 is PRHDT and CDR2 is FYEKMQ (reference sequence). The CDR3 bases are TGTGCCAGCAGCCTCCGGGACAGTAGCACAGATACGCAGTATTTT. It specifies CASSLRDSSTDTQYF.

This clone was recorded a few times. The V call is TRBV12-5, the J call TRBJ1-2; D uncertain. This CDR3 is 13 amino acids long. V lost 0 bases, J lost 4 bases, and 6 bases lay in between. Looked up from germline, CDR1 is LGHNT and CDR2 is FRNRAP. Here the CDR3 DNA reads TGTGCTAGTGGTTTGGTTACAGTCTATGGCTACACCTTC. This translates into CASGLVTVYGYTF.

This clone was counted once. V and J are TRBV10-1 and TRBJ2-2, with 9 bases matching TRBD2. The CDR3 is made up of 15 amino acids. Germline trimming cut 4 bases from V and 6 bases from J; bases unmatched to any gene: 6. CDR1 WNHNN and CDR2 SYGVQD come from the germline V gene (reference sequence). The CDR3 region is CASSGGTSPAGELFF. In DNA, the CDR3 is TGCGCCAGCAGTGGGGGGACTAGCCCCGCCGGGGAGCTGTTTTTT.

The J gene is TRBJ1-5, the V gene TRBV4-1; 7 nucleotides match TRBD1. Trimming at V came to 4 bases and at J to 4 bases, leaving 10 bases not matched to a gene. CDR1 is MGHRA, CDR2 YSYEKL, per germline. The CDR3 spans 16 residues. The CDR3 coding sequence is TGCGCCAGCAGCCCGAAGGAGGCAGGGGGTAATCAGCCCCAGCATTTT. Amino acids: CASSPKEAGGNQPQHF.

The chain uses TRBV15 and TRBJ2-6; D is uncertain. CDR1 is LNHNV, CDR2 YYDKDF, per germline (reference sequence). V lost 0 bases and J lost 0, with 6 bases in between. The CDR3 sequence is 16 residues long. CDR3 sequence (DNA): TGTGCCACCAGCAGAGAAGGGCGCTCTGGGGCCAACGTCCTGACTTTC. It is translated as CATSREGRSGANVLTF.

As concerns this clone: The identical CDR3 is also encoded by other nucleotide sequences in the sample. The chain uses TRBV5-1 and TRBJ1-1; 7 nucleotides line up with TRBD1. Trimming at V came to 3 bases and at J to 1 base, leaving 9 bases not matched to a gene. Germline V gives CDR1 SGHRS, CDR2 YFSETQ. The CDR3 runs to 16 residues. CDR3: CASSSRQGEWNTEAFF. The CDR3, as DNA: TGCGCCAGCAGCTCGAGGCAGGGGGAGTGGAACACTGAAGCTTTCTTT.